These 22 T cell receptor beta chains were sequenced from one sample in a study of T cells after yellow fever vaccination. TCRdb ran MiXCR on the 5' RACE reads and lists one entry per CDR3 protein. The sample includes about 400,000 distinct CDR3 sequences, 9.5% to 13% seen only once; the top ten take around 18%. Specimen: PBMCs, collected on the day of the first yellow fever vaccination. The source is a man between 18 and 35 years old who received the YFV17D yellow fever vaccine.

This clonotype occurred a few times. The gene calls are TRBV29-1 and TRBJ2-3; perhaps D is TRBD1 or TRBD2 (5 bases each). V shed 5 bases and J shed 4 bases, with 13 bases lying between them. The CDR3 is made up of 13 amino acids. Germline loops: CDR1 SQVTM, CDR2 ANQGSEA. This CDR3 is CSVKGAGADTQYF. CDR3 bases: TGCAGCGTTAAAGGGGCGGGCGCAGATACGCAGTATTTT.

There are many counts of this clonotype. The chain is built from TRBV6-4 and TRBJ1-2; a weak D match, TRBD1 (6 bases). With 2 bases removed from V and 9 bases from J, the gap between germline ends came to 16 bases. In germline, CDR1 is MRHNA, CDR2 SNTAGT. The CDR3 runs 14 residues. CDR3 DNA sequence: TGTGCCAGCAGTGACCCAGACAGGCGCGGGAGCTACACCTTC. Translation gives CASSDPDRRGSYTF.

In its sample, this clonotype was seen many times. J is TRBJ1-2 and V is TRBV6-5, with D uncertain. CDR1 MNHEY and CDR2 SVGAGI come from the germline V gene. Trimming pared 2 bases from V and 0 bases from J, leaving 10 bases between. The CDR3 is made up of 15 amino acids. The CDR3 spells CASSYGQEANYGYTF. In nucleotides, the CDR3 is TGTGCCAGCAGTTACGGGCAGGAAGCTAACTATGGCTACACCTTC.

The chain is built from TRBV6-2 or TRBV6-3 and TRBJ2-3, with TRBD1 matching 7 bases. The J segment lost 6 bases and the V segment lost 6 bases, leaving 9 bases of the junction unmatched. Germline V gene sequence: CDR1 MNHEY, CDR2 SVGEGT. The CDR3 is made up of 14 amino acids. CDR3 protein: CASSQGQPTDTQYF. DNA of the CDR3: TGTGCCAGCAGCCAGGGACAGCCCACGGATACGCAGTATTTT.

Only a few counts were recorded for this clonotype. In DNA, the CDR3 is TGTGCCAGCAGCCAAGATTTACGGGGGGCCTACACAGATACGCAGTATTTT. It encodes CASSQDLRGAYTDTQYF. V gene TRBV14 combines with J gene TRBJ2-3, with a possible D match to TRBD2 (7 bases). V lost 0 bases to trimming and J lost 2 bases, with 15 bases between them. Germline V lookup: CDR1 SGHDN, CDR2 FVKESK. The CDR3 runs 17 residues.

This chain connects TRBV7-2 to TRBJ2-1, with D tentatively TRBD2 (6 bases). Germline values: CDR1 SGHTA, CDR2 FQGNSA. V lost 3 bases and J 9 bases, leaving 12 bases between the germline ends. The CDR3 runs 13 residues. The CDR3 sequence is CASSFTGVAEQFF. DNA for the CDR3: TGTGCCAGCAGCTTTACGGGGGTGGCTGAGCAGTTCTTC.

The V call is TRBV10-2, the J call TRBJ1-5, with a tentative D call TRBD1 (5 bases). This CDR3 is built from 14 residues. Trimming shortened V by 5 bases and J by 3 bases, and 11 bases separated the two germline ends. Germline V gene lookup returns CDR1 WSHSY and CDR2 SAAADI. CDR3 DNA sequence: TGCGCCAGCAGTTCGGGGGGGGTCAATCAGCCCCAGCATTTT. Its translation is CASSSGGVNQPQHF.

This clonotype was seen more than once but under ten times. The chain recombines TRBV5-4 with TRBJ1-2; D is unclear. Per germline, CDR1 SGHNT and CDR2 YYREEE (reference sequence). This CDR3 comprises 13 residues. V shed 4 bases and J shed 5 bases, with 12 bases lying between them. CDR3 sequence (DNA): TGTGCCAGCAGCCCCCCGGGAGGATATGGCTACACCTTC. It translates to CASSPPGGYGYTF. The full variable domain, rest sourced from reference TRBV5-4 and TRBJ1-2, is ETGVTQSPTHLIKTRGQQVTLRCSSQSGHNTVSWYQQALGQGPQFIFQYYREEENGRGNFPPRFSGLQFPNYSSELNVNALELDDSALYLCASSPPGGYGYTFGSGTRLTVV.

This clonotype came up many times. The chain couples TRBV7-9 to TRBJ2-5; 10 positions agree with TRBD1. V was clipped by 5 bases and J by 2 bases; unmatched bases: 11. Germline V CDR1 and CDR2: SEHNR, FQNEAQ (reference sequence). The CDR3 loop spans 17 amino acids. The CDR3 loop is CASSHPPGTGAQETQYF. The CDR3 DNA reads TGTGCCAGCAGCCATCCGCCCGGGACAGGGGCTCAAGAGACCCAGTACTTC. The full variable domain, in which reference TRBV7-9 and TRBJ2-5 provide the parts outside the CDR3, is DTGVSQNPRHKITKRGQNVTFRCDPISEHNRLYWYRQTLGQGPEFLTYFQNEAQLEKSRLLSDRFSAERPKGSFSTLEIQRTEQGDSAMYLCASSHPPGTGAQETQYFGPGTRLLVL.

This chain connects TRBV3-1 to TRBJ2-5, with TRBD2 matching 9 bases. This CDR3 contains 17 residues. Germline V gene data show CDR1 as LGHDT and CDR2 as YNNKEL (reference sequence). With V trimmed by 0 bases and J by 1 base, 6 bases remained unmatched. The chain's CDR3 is CASSQEALAGFQETQYF. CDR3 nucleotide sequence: TGTGCCAGCAGCCAAGAAGCCCTAGCGGGGTTCCAAGAGACCCAGTACTTC.

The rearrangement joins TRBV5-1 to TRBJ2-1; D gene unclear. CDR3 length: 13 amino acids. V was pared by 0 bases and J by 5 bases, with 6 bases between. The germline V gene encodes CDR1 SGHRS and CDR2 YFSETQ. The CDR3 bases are TGCGCCAGCAGCTTGGGGTTTAACAATGAGCAGTTCTTC. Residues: CASSLGFNNEQFF. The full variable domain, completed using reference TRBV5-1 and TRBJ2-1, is KAGVTQTPRYLIKTRGQQVTLSCSPISGHRSVSWYQQTPGQGLQFLFEYFSETQRNKGNFPGRFSGRQFSNSRSEMNVSTLELGDSALYLCASSLGFNNEQFFGPGTRLTVL.

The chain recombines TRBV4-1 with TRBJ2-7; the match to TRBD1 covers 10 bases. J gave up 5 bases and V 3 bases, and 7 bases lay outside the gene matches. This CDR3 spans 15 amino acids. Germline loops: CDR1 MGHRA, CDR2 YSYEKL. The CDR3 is CASSQERDRGHEQYF. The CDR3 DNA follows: TGCGCCAGCAGCCAGGAAAGGGACAGGGGTCACGAGCAGTACTTC.

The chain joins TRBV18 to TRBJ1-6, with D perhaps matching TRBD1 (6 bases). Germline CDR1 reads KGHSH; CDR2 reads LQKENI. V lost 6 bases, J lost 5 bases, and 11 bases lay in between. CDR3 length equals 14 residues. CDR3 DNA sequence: TGTGCCAGCTCCTTAGGGGGTGATAATTCACCCCTCCACTTT. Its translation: CASSLGGDNSPLHF. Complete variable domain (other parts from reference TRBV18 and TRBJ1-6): NAGVMQNPRHLVRRRGQEARLRCSPMKGHSHVYWYRQLPEEGLKFMVYLQKENIIDESGMPKERFSAEFPKEGPSILRIQQVVRGDSAAYFCASSLGGDNSPLHFGNGTRLTVT.

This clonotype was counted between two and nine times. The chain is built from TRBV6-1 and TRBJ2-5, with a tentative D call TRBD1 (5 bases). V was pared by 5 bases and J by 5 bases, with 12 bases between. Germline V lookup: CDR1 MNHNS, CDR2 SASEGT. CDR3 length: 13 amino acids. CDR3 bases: TGTGCCAGCAGTAATCCAGGGATGGAGACCCAGTACTTC. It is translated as CASSNPGMETQYF.

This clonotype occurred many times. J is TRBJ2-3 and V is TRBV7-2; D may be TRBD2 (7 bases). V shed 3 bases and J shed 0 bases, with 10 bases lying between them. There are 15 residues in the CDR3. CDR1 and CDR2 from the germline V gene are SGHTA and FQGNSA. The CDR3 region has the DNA TGTGCCAGCAGCTTGTGGGGGGGCAGCACAGATACGCAGTATTTT. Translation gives CASSLWGGSTDTQYF.

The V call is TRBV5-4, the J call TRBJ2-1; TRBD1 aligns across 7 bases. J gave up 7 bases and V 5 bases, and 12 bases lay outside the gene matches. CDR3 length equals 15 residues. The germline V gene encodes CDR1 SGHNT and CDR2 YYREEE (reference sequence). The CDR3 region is CASRITGTEVNEQFF. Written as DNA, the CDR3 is TGTGCCAGCAGAATTACCGGGACAGAAGTAAATGAGCAGTTCTTC.

The CDR3 region is CASSPRVAQETQYF. The DNA for the CDR3 is TGCGCCAGCAGCCCCAGGGTGGCCCAAGAGACCCAGTACTTC. The rearrangement joins TRBV5-1 to TRBJ2-5, with D possibly TRBD1 on 5 matching bases. The germline V gene has CDR1 SGHRS and CDR2 YFSETQ. V lost 4 bases and J 1 base, leaving 11 bases between the germline ends. This CDR3 comprises 14 residues.

DNA of the CDR3: TGTGCCATCAGTGGGGGGGAGCCACGGTCAGGCCAGCCCCAGCATTTT. As protein: CAISGGEPRSGQPQHF. The chain recombines TRBV10-3 with TRBJ1-5, with a weak D call TRBD1 (5 bases). There are 16 residues in the CDR3. The V gene lost 4 bases and the J gene lost 7 bases, with 20 bases spanning the gap. The germline V gene has CDR1 ENHRY and CDR2 SYGVKD.

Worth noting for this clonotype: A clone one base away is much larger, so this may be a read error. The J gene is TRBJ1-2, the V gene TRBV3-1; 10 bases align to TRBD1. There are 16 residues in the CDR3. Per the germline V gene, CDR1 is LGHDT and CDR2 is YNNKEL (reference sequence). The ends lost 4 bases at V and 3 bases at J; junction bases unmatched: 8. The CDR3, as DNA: TGTGCCAGCAGCCGCGGGACAGGGGTCCCGCACTATGGCTACACCTTC. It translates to CASSRGTGVPHYGYTF.

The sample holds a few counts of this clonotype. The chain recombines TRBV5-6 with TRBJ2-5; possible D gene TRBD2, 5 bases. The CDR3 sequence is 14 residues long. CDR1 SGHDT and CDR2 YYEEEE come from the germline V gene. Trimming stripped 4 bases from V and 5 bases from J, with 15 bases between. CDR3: CASSRGPAGETQYF. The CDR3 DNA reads TGTGCCAGCAGCCGGGGTCCAGCCGGGGAGACCCAGTACTTC.

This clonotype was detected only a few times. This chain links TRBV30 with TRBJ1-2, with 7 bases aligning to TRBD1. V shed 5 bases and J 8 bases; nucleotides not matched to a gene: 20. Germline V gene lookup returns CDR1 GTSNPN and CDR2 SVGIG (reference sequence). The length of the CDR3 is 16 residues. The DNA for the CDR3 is TGTGCCTGGGATAGCGTCGGGAGGGGGCAATGGAGGGGCTACACCTTC. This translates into CAWDSVGRGQWRGYTF.

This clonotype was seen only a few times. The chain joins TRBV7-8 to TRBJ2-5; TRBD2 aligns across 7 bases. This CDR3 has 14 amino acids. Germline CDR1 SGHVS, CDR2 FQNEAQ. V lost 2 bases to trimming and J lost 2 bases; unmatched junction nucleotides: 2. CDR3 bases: TGTGCCAGCAGCTTACGGCGGGGGCAAGAGACCCAGTACTTC. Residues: CASSLRRGQETQYF.